The 16 T cell receptor beta chains below come from one sample, sequenced in a study of cytomegalovirus exposure and HLA in healthy donors. PCR employed 60 Vbeta and 13 Jbeta primers. TCRdb's table, derived via immunoSEQ multiplex PCR, lists solely in-frame clones and lacks some. Its table records under 200,000 clones. The material sequenced was PBMCs. All receptors derive from a woman aged 18-29 years in good health and CMV-seropositive.

The chain couples TRBV4-1 to TRBJ1-6; D unresolved. The CDR3 runs 17 residues. With 0 bases removed from V and 0 bases from J, the gap between germline ends came to 9 bases. Germline lookup yields CDR1 MGHRA and CDR2 YSYEKL. CDR3 nucleotide sequence: TGCGCCAGCAGCCAAGATTCAGGTCGCTCCTATAATTCACCCCTCCACTTT. Translating gives CASSQDSGRSYNSPLHF.

This chain uses TRBV27 with TRBJ1-1, with a weak D call TRBD1 (6 bases). Germline CDR1 reads MNHEY; CDR2 reads SMNVEV (reference sequence). The CDR3 totals 14 residues. The V and J ends lost 6 bases and 5 bases respectively, with 16 bases between them. CDR3 region: CASSYRDSRTEAFF. In DNA, the CDR3 is TGTGCCAGCAGCTACAGGGATAGTCGAACTGAAGCTTTCTTT.

Of note for this clone: Different DNA sequences within this sample yield the same CDR3. The chain recombines TRBV7-9 with TRBJ2-1, with D perhaps TRBD2 (6 bases). V shed 0 bases and J shed 0 bases, with 9 bases lying between them. CDR1 SEHNR and CDR2 FQNEAQ come from the germline V gene (reference sequence). The CDR3 contains 16 residues. Here the CDR3 DNA reads TGTGCCAGCAGCTTAGCCGGGACTCTCTCCTACAATGAGCAGTTCTTC. It codes for CASSLAGTLSYNEQFF.

V and J are TRBV30 and TRBJ1-3; unclear D gene. This CDR3 is 13 amino acids long. The germline V gene has CDR1 GTSNPN and CDR2 SVGIG (reference sequence). Trimming took 0 bases from V and 4 from J, leaving 7 bases between them. As DNA, the CDR3 is TGTGCCTGGAGTGTAACAGACGGAAACACCATATATTTT. Translation: CAWSVTDGNTIYF.

This rearrangement joins TRBV5-4 to TRBJ2-7; 8 positions match TRBD1. V was clipped by 4 bases and J by 5 bases; unmatched bases: 14. This CDR3 is built from 16 residues. Germline CDR1 and CDR2: SGHNT and YYREEE (reference sequence). DNA for the CDR3: TGTGCCAGCAGCCCGACCCAGTATAAGACAGGGGACGAGCAGTACTTC. It codes for CASSPTQYKTGDEQYF. The variable domain in full, completed from reference TRBV5-4 and TRBJ2-7, reads ETGVTQSPTHLIKTRGQQVTLRCSSQSGHNTVSWYQQALGQGPQFIFQYYREEENGRGNFPPRFSGLQFPNYSSELNVNALELDDSALYLCASSPTQYKTGDEQYFGPGTRLTVT.

The chain couples TRBV7-6 to TRBJ2-2; tentative D call: TRBD1 (6 bases). The CDR3 spans 16 residues. Trimming removed 2 bases at V and 4 bases at J, with 14 bases between. Germline V gene lookup returns CDR1 SGHVS and CDR2 FNYEAQ. The CDR3: CASSLPGQTFTGELFF. The CDR3 DNA follows: TGTGCCAGCAGCTTACCGGGACAAACCTTCACCGGGGAGCTGTTTTTT.

The chain carries TRBV27 and TRBJ2-1; 10 bases agree with TRBD2. This CDR3 is 13 amino acids long. The V gene end was trimmed by 10 bases and the J gene end by 5 bases; junction bases not matched to a gene: 5. CDR1 is MNHEY and CDR2 is SMNVEV in the germline V gene (reference sequence). The CDR3 sequence: CATPAGGHNEQFF. The CDR3 coding sequence is TGTGCCACCCCAGCGGGAGGGCACAATGAGCAGTTCTTC.

The rearrangement links TRBV30 to TRBJ2-1; 7 nucleotides align to TRBD2. CDR1 GTSNPN and CDR2 SVGIG come from the germline V gene (reference sequence). The CDR3 totals 13 residues. With V trimmed by 6 bases and J by 9 bases, 11 bases remained unmatched. The CDR3 reads CACRRERDGEQFF. CDR3 bases: TGTGCCTGTAGGCGGGAGAGAGATGGTGAGCAGTTCTTC.

The J gene is TRBJ2-4, the V gene TRBV12-5; D might be TRBD2 (7 bases). Germline V gene sequence: CDR1 LGHNT, CDR2 FRNRAP. The CDR3 sequence is 15 residues long. Between the trimmed V and J ends, which lost 0 bases and 9 bases, there was a span of 15 bases. DNA for the CDR3: TGTGCTAGTGGTTTGGTTGGGGGGGAAGGGGGCATTCAGTACTTC. It translates to CASGLVGGEGGIQYF.

This chain links TRBV9 with TRBJ2-7; D uncertain. The CDR3 covers 14 residues. Germline loops: CDR1 SGDLS, CDR2 YYNGEE. Trimming pared 2 bases from V and 1 base from J, leaving 10 bases between. The CDR3: CASSVGRSSYEQYF. DNA for the CDR3: TGTGCCAGCAGCGTTGGCAGGTCATCCTACGAGCAGTACTTC.

A note on this clone: The junction shows a germline mismatch at one end, possibly a read error. The sample contains more than one DNA sequence encoding this CDR3. The rearrangement uses TRBV5-1 and TRBJ2-5, with D perhaps matching TRBD2 (6 bases). CDR1 is SGHRS and CDR2 is YFSETQ in the germline V gene. CDR3 size: 16 residues. The CDR3 loop reads CASSSRLEGSMETQYF. The CDR3 region has the DNA TGCGCCAGCAGCTCCCGCCTGGAGGGGTCGATGGAGACCCAATACTTC.

This chain connects TRBV6-5 to TRBJ1-1; 10 positions match TRBD1. This CDR3 contains 14 residues. Germline CDR1 MNHEY, CDR2 SVGAGI. The J segment lost 4 bases and the V segment lost 6 bases, leaving 5 bases of the junction unmatched. This CDR3 is CASRLRTGGTEAFF. DNA for the CDR3: TGTGCCAGCAGACTTCGGACAGGGGGCACTGAAGCTTTCTTT.

This chain uses TRBV5-1 with TRBJ2-5; no clear D. The CDR3 runs to 11 residues. CDR1 is SGHRS, CDR2 YFSETQ, per germline. The V end lost 5 bases, the J end lost 5 bases, and 7 bases lay between the germline ends. The DNA for the CDR3 is TGCGCCAGCAGTGTTCAGGAGACCCAGTACTTC. Translation: CASSVQETQYF.

V usage is TRBV12-5 and J usage is TRBJ2-1, with 8 nucleotides matching TRBD2. The CDR3 has 15 amino acids. Per germline, CDR1 LGHNT and CDR2 FRNRAP. V gave up 5 bases and J gave up 6 bases; unmatched junction bases: 9. The CDR3 nucleotides are TGTGCTAGTGGTCCTGGACTAGCCGGTTTCAATGAGCAGTTCTTC. It translates to CASGPGLAGFNEQFF.

The chain joins TRBV7-6 to TRBJ1-4; D unclear. V shed 2 bases and J shed 8 bases, with 12 bases lying between them. The CDR3 is 14 amino acids. Per the germline V gene, CDR1 is SGHVS and CDR2 is FNYEAQ. The DNA of the CDR3 is TGTGCCAGCAGCTTATTAGGGAGCGACGAAAAACTGTTTTTT. This translates into CASSLLGSDEKLFF.

The V call is TRBV9, the J call TRBJ1-6; D perhaps matches TRBD1 (5 bases). Germline lookup yields CDR1 SGDLS and CDR2 YYNGEE. The CDR3 spans 15 residues. Trimming stripped 0 bases from V and 6 bases from J, with 10 bases between. CDR3 sequence reads: CASSVGGGSNSPLHF. The CDR3 nucleotides read TGTGCCAGCAGCGTAGGCGGGGGTTCTAATTCACCCCTCCACTTT.